This T cell receptor (beta chain) was retrieved from a study of regulatory T cells in long-lasting Graves disease. This clonotype was observed at least ten times. CDR3 regions were amplified by Arm-PCR using iRepertoire HTBI primers to build TCR beta libraries. TCRdb analysed the multiplex PCR reads with MiXCR anew, one entry per CDR3 protein. The table records a few hundred thousand distinct CDR3 sequences, approximately 21% of them present only once. Regarding time point: persistent/refractory GD, antithyroid drugs over 5 years with positive TRAb. RNA isolated from PBMCs was used to make the TCR library. There are 15 residues in the CDR3. Trimming left V 1 base short and J 6 bases short, with 15 bases between. The germline V gene encodes CDR1 MDHEN and CDR2 SYDVKM.

The sequencing used peripheral blood mononuclear cells (PBMCs), collected when the disease was refractory, from a patient treated with antithyroid drugs. This TCR was recovered from a female donor with Graves disease. V is TRBV28 and J is TRBJ1-1; D perhaps matches TRBD1 (6 bases). CDR3: CASSLSWGAVAEAFF. CDR3 nucleotides: TGTGCCAGCAGTTTATCATGGGGGGCGGTAGCTGAAGCTTTCTTT. Full variable domain (outside the CDR3, taken from reference TRBV28 and TRBJ1-1): DVKVTQSSRYLVKRTGEKVFLECVQDMDHENMFWYRQDPGLGLRLIYFSYDVKMKEKGDIPEGYSVSREKKERFSLILESASTNQTSMYLCASSLSWGAVAEAFFGQGTRLTVV.